The text below deals with one T cell receptor (beta chain). After removal of 4 bases from V and 5 bases from J, the junction contained 6 bases not matched to a gene. Germline V gives CDR1 MNHEY, CDR2 SMNVEV (reference sequence). The CDR3 sequence is 14 residues long. This entry comes from a study of T cells in Graves' hyperthyroidism and ophthalmopathy. Study in general: Blood was drawn when the patient was first diagnosed and still untreated.

Newly diagnosed hyperthyroidism, duration under 2 months, in patients aged 18 to 65. Thyroid ultrasound, orbital computed tomography, clinical symptoms, and serum thyroxine and TRAb underpinned diagnoses. The TCR beta CDR3 regions underwent amplification using RNA transcripts as the source. An initial round of RT-PCR targeting the TCR CDR3 relied on the HTBI primer set. In TCRdb, the multiplex PCR reads were re-called with MiXCR into one record per CDR3 protein. The sample yields fewer than 300,000 distinct CDR3 sequences, approximately 26% seen once. This TCR derives from a middle-aged man with Graves' hyperthyroidism that later progressed to Graves' ophthalmopathy. The chain couples TRBV27 to TRBJ2-7, with 9 bases lining up with TRBD1. Source material: blood. The CDR3 bases are TGTGCCAGCAGTTACAGGGGGCGCCTGGACGAGCAGTACTTC. It specifies CASSYRGRLDEQYF.